One and the same sample provided the 7 T cell receptor beta chains below, sequenced in a study of T cell responses to AZD1222 COVID-19 vaccine. Only in-frame clones appear in the TCRdb table, and some are missing; sequencing was by immunoSEQ multiplex PCR. The table has 70,000 to 90,000 clones, roughly 80% seen once. The sequencing used peripheral blood, collected on day 0 of AZD1222 vaccination. The receptor source for this set is an adult in good health.

This clone was recorded once. The CDR3 loop reads CASSEGTTGELFF. Written as DNA, the CDR3 is TGCGCCAGCAGTGAAGGCACCACCGGGGAGCTGTTTTTT. The chain links TRBV10-1 to TRBJ2-2; the D is unclear. V dropped 3 bases and J dropped 4 bases, with 6 bases sitting between them. Germline V gene data show CDR1 as WNHNN and CDR2 as SYGVQD (reference sequence). CDR3 size: 13 residues.

The V gene is TRBV11-2, the J gene TRBJ2-5; the match to TRBD1 covers 8 bases. From germline, CDR1 is SGHAT and CDR2 FQNNGV. CDR3 length: 15 residues. Trimming removed 5 bases from V and 0 bases from J; junction bases left unmatched: 5. CDR3 sequence reads: CASSPQGAYQETQYF. The CDR3 bases are TGTGCCAGCAGCCCTCAGGGGGCGTACCAAGAGACCCAGTACTTC. Based on the CDR3 plus reference TRBV11-2 and TRBJ2-5, the full variable domain is EAGVAQSPRYKIIEKRQSVAFWCNPISGHATLYWYQQILGQGPKLLIQFQNNGVVDDSQLPKDRFSAERLKGVDSTLKIQPAKLEDSAVYLCASSPQGAYQETQYFGPGTRLLVL.

The chain links TRBV7-2 to TRBJ2-3; 11 nucleotides agree with TRBD2. Germline V gives CDR1 SGHTA, CDR2 FQGNSA. The CDR3 length is 17 residues. The trim removed 4 bases at V and 2 bases at J, leaving 8 bases unmatched. This CDR3 is CASSSASGRYTTDTQYF. CDR3 DNA sequence: TGTGCCAGCAGCTCTGCTAGCGGGAGGTATACCACAGATACGCAGTATTTT.

J is TRBJ2-3 and V is TRBV6-5; D gene uncertain. The V gene lost 3 bases and the J gene lost 3 bases, with 7 bases spanning the gap. CDR3 length equals 13 residues. Looked up from germline, CDR1 is MNHEY and CDR2 is SVGAGI. For the CDR3, the DNA is TGTGCCAGCAGTTATCCAGGAACAGATACGCAGTATTTT. The encoded protein is CASSYPGTDTQYF.

The rearrangement joins TRBV10-3 to TRBJ1-2; D perhaps matches TRBD1 (6 bases). Germline-derived CDR1 and CDR2 are ENHRY and SYGVKD. The CDR3 runs 14 residues. V lost 7 bases and J lost 2, with 14 bases in between. The DNA of the CDR3 is TGTGCCATCAACGCGCAGGGGCTGAACTATGGCTACACCTTC. As protein: CAINAQGLNYGYTF.

The rearrangement uses TRBV19 and TRBJ1-2; 8 positions agree with TRBD1. Germline lookup yields CDR1 LNHDA and CDR2 SQIVND (reference sequence). The CDR3 loop spans 15 amino acids. J was trimmed by 8 bases and V by 5 bases; bases with no gene match: 13. The CDR3 DNA sequence: TGTGCCAGTAGTCCACTCCCAACCGGGACAGGAGGCTACACCTTC. Protein: CASSPLPTGTGGYTF.

The V and J genes are TRBV28 and TRBJ2-7; 9 bases agree with TRBD2. The V gene's germline CDR1 is MDHEN and CDR2 SYDVKM. This CDR3 is 17 amino acids long. The junction had 17 bases not matched to a gene; V was cut back by 5 bases and J by 6 bases. CDR3 in amino acids: CASSENFGGTSRSEQYF. Here the CDR3 DNA reads TGTGCCAGCAGTGAAAACTTCGGAGGGACTAGCCGGAGCGAGCAGTACTTC.